This T cell receptor beta chain originates from a study of blood T cell repertoires in COVID-19. The CDR3 has 13 residues. Germline CDR1 is SGHNT and CDR2 is YYREEE (reference sequence). V lost 5 bases to trimming and J lost 5 bases, with 14 bases between them. Using immunoSEQ multiplex PCR, the repertoire was profiled, and TCRdb retains in-frame clones only, with some absent. Altogether 5,500 to 8,000 clones are present, 80% to 90% being singletons, with the ten largest covering around 8%. The sequence came from a human donor in a cohort sampled during active COVID-19. The donor label of this sample is uncertain. The chain joins TRBV5-4 to TRBJ2-7; D gene uncertain. The material sequenced was peripheral blood. For the CDR3, the DNA is TGTGCCAGCAGACCCCAGACGACTGACGAGCAGTACTTC. Translating gives CASRPQTTDEQYF.